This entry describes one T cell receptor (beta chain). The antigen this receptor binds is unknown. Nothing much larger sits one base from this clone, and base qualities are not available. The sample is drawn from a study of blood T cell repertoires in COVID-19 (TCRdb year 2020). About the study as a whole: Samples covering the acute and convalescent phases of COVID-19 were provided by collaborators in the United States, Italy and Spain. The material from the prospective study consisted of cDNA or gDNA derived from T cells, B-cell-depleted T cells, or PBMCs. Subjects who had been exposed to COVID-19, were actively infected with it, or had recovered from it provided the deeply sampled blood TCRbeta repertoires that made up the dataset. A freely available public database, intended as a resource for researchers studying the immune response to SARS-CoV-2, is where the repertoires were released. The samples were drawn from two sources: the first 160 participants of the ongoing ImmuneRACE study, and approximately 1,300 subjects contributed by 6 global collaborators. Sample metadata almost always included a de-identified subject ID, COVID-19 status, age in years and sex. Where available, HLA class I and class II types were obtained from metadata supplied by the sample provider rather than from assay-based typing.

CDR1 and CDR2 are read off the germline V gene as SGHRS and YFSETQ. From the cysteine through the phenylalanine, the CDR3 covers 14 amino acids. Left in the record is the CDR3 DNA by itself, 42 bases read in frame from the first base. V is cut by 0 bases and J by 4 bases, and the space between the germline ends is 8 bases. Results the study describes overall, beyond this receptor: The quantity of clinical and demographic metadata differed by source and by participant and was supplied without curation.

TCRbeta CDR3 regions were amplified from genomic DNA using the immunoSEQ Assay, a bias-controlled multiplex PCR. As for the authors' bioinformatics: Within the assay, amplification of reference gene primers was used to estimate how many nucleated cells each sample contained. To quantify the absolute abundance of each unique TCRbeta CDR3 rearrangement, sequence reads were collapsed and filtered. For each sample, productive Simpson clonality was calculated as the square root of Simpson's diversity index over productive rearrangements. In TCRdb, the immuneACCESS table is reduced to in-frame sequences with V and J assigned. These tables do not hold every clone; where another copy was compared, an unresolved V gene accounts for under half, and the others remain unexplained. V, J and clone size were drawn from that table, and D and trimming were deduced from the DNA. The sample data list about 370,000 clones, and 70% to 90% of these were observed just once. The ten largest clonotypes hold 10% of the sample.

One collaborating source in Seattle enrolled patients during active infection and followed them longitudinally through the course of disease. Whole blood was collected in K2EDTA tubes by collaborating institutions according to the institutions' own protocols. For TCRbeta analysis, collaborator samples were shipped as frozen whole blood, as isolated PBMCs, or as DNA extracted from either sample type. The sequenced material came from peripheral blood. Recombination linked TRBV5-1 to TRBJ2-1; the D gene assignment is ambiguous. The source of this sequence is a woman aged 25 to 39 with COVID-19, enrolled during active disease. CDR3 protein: CASSLDGPYNEQFF. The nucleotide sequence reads TGCGCCAGCAGCTTGGATGGGCCATACAATGAGCAGTTCTTC.